This record covers a single T cell receptor beta chain. This sample stems from a study of TIL therapy for anti-PD-1-resistant metastatic lung cancer. For the study at large: By whole-exome sequencing, median non-synonymous tumor mutation burden was around 1.5 mutations per megabase.

The V end lost 6 bases, the J end lost 9 bases, and 15 bases lay between the germline ends. Germline V CDR1 and CDR2: SQVTM, ANQGSEA. This CDR3 comprises 12 residues. The immunoSEQ assay was v3. Each library reached some 2 million read pairs, or 5-6 million at deep level. Clones were sequenced by immunoSEQ multiplex PCR, and TCRdb holds only the in-frame ones, with some missing. Of under 55,000 clones listed, around 80% are singletons. Time point denoted: pre-treatment sample, taken before nivolumab and TIL therapy. The rearrangement links TRBV29-1 to TRBJ2-1, with D uncertain. The source material was blood, sampled at baseline. This receptor was identified in a woman aged 30 to 85 with non-small cell lung cancer. CDR3 amino acids: CSVDREESEQFF. DNA for the CDR3: TGCAGCGTGGACCGCGAGGAGAGTGAGCAGTTCTTC.